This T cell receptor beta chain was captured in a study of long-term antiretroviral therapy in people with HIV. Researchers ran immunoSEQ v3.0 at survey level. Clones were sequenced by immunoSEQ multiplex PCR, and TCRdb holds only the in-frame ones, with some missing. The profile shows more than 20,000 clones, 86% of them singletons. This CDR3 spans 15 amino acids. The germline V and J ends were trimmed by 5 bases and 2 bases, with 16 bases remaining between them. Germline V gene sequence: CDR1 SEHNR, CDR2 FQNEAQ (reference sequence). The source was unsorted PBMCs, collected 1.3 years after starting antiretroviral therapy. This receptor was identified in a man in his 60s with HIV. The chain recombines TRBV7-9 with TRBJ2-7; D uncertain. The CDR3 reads CASSPLTSIAYEQYF. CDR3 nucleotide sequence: TGTGCCAGCAGCCCACTGACAAGCATCGCCTACGAGCAGTACTTC.